A selection of T cell receptor beta chains follows, all from one sample in a study of T cell repertoires in cytomegalovirus infection. A single record per CDR3 protein comes from TCRdb applying MiXCR to the reads. The sample has approximately 500,000 distinct CDR3 sequences, approximately 16% seen once. Sequenced: CD8+ T cells from PBMCs. The receptors were sampled from a human donor in good health (CMV status not recorded). Some clones in this sample may be carry-over from other donors' samples. Each CDR3 is given without its conserved first and last residue. Expanded clones get a size class; other rows say once, few or many, or leave the size out.

v_gene,j_gene,abundance,CDR3aa
TRBV12-3/TRBV12-4,TRBJ2-2,few,ASSFSGYSRTGELF
TRBV6-5,TRBJ1-2,few,ASSDNGAVGYT
TRBV11-2,TRBJ2-1,many,ASSFPTREQF
TRBV6-6,TRBJ2-3,-,ASSGWRITDTQY
TRBV27,TRBJ2-1,-,ASSAFPGTSSYNEQF
TRBV7-6,TRBJ2-1,many,ASSRDFSYNEQF
TRBV9,TRBJ2-6,-,ASSVPRRAGTGANVLT
TRBV5-1,TRBJ2-1,-,ASSRARSSYNEQF
TRBV27,TRBJ2-7,-,ASSLVVGADEQY
TRBV27,TRBJ1-4,many,ASSPRDRGWEKLF
TRBV7-2,TRBJ1-6,many,ASSLPGQGVRSPLH
TRBV4-2,TRBJ1-1,-,ASSQEGQRGDTEAF
TRBV11-2,TRBJ2-3,many,ASSWGVPRTDTQY
TRBV7-8,TRBJ2-5,many,ASSSRQGAWETQY
TRBV4-1,TRBJ2-1,-,ASSQDGLAAYNEQF
TRBV4-1,TRBJ2-7,-,ASSLGQRDEQC
TRBV7-2,TRBJ1-5,-,ASSLRWRYSNQPQH
TRBV5-1,TRBJ2-2,-,ASSLYDGELF
TRBV7-9,TRBJ1-6,many,ASSARRPQRGDNSPLH
TRBV11-2,TRBJ2-1,many,ASSSLWGRAYNEQF
TRBV28,TRBJ2-2,many,ATKDRGGWTGELF
TRBV2,TRBJ1-5,few,ASSEAGGVLSNQPQH
TRBV24-1,TRBJ1-2,-,ATSASTLQGGYT
TRBV19,TRBJ1-5,many,ASSEQGKGNQPQH
TRBV7-9,TRBJ1-2,many,ASSPQGAYGYT
TRBV6-1,TRBJ2-7,many,ASSGWDRESDEQY
TRBV27,TRBJ2-2,-,ATLQGGIGSGVLF
TRBV20-1,TRBJ1-2,few,SAPRAQGYGYT
TRBV9,TRBJ2-2,few,ASSPEEGTEPTGELF
TRBV19,TRBJ1-6,few,ASSIGNPVARSYNSPLH
TRBV6-5,TRBJ2-1,many,ASSYSKGLALNEQF
TRBV7-8,TRBJ2-7,-,ASSLWGQGTYEQY
TRBV6-1,TRBJ2-7,many,ASSETGVSYEQY
TRBV2,TRBJ2-7,-,ASKGASGSYEQY
TRBV28,TRBJ1-2,-,ASSSTGDFYGYT
TRBV15,TRBJ2-7,-,ATSRSQVAAYVQY
TRBV6-1,TRBJ2-7,few,ASRRVEGVEQY
TRBV4-2,TRBJ2-1,-,ASSQLTYNEQF
TRBV29-1,TRBJ2-3,-,SVGTQY
TRBV28,TRBJ2-7,few,ASRPIGTVDYEQY
TRBV3-1,TRBJ2-1,few,ASSLPSATYNEQF
TRBV5-6,TRBJ2-7,-,ASSSGTGFEQY
TRBV7-8,TRBJ1-1,many,ASSPRVLDTEAF
TRBV10-3,TRBJ1-6,-,ATQGQGVNSPLH
TRBV7-6,TRBJ1-5,many,ASSPRGRIQPQH
TRBV5-4,TRBJ2-1,many,ASSFGAAYNEQF
TRBV15,TRBJ1-5,few,ATSGRGYSNQPQH
TRBV28,TRBJ2-1,few,ASSSRLAGVGYNEQF
TRBV14,TRBJ1-2,many,ASSPKSTFYGYT
TRBV19,TRBJ2-3,-,ASSIDLYRTSGGEEGTDTQY
TRBV27,TRBJ1-2,-,ASSRDRGGYT
TRBV6-1,TRBJ2-7,-,ASSESVLHSYEQY